This T cell receptor (beta chain) is from a study of T cell responses to AZD1222 COVID-19 vaccine. As for the study in general: Second-dose groups at about 4 or about 12 weeks were pooled.

Germline V gene lookup returns CDR1 LNHDA and CDR2 SQIVND (reference sequence). The CDR3 has 15 amino acids. The V and J ends lost 5 bases and 0 bases respectively, with 14 bases between them. Worth noting for this clone: As yet, its antigen is unknown.

The method was immunoSEQ multiplex PCR; TCRdb's version includes in-frame clones alone and lacks a portion of them. The sample has 100,000 to 120,000 clones; nearly 90% are singletons. Study-wide results and caveats: Once two AZD1222 doses were given, Spike-specific TCR breadth and depth went up.

This chain uses TRBV19 with TRBJ2-7; D is ambiguous. The clonotype originates from an adult in good health. Sequenced material: peripheral blood, taken on day 0 of AZD1222 vaccination. CDR3 sequence: CASSPRVWSSYEQYF. CDR3 bases: TGTGCCAGTAGTCCCCGAGTCTGGAGCTCCTACGAGCAGTACTTC.